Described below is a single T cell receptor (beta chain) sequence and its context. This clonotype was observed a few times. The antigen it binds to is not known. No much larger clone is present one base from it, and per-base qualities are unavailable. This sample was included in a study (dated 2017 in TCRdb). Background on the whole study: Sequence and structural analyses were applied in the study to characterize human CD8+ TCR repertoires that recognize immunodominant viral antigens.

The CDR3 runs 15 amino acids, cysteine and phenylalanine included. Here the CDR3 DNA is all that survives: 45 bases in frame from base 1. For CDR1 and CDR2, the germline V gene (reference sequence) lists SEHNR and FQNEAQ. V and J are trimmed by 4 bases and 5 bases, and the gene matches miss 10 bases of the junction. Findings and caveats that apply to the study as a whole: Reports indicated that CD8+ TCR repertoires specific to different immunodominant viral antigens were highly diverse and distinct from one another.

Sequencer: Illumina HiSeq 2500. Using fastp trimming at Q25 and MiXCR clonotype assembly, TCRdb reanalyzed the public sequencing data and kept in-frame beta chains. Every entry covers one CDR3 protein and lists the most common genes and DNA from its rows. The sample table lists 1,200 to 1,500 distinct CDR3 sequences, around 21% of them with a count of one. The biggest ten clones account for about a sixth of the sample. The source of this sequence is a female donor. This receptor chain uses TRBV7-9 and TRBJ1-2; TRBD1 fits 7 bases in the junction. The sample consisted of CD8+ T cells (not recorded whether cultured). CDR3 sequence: CASSSSGTDLYGYTF. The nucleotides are TGTGCCAGCAGCTCCTCCGGGACAGACCTGTATGGCTACACCTTC.